These 26 T cell receptor beta chains share one sample of origin, sequenced in a study of T cells in Graves' hyperthyroidism and ophthalmopathy. The investigators amplified TCR beta CDR3 regions from RNA transcripts. When the TCR CDR3 underwent first-round RT-PCR, the HTBI primer set was used. Each CDR3 protein is one row after TCRdb ran MiXCR on the multiplex PCR reads. The sample consists of fewer than 650,000 distinct CDR3 sequences, roughly 15% of them appearing once. Material: blood. The receptors derive from a woman aged 40 to 49 with Graves' ophthalmopathy.

This clonotype showed up many times. The chain uses TRBV6-5 and TRBJ2-5; D might be TRBD1 (6 bases). The germline CDR1 and CDR2 sequences are MNHEY and SVGAGI. This CDR3 is built from 15 residues. Trimming pared 6 bases from V and 7 bases from J, leaving 21 bases between. The CDR3 is CASSHQGGTPGTQYF. Here the CDR3 DNA reads TGTGCCAGCAGCCATCAAGGGGGTACCCCAGGGACCCAGTACTTC.

The sample holds many counts of this clonotype. The J gene is TRBJ2-7, the V gene TRBV6-5; D possibly corresponds to TRBD1 (6 bases). Germline CDR1 reads MNHEY; CDR2 reads SVGAGI. Trimming took 4 bases from V and 3 from J, leaving 13 bases between them. This CDR3 spans 14 amino acids. Written as DNA, the CDR3 is TGTGCCAGCAGTTTACAGGGAAAGGACTACGAGCAGTACTTC. It codes for CASSLQGKDYEQYF.

This clonotype was counted at least ten times. CDR3 loop: CASSPLGSGKHTGELFF. For the CDR3, the DNA is TGTGCCAGCAGTCCATTGGGTAGCGGGAAGCACACCGGGGAGCTGTTTTTT. The J gene is TRBJ2-2, the V gene TRBV6-4; 8 bases match TRBD2. From germline, CDR1 is MRHNA and CDR2 SNTAGT. This CDR3 spans 17 amino acids. J was trimmed by 3 bases and V by 5 bases; bases with no gene match: 11.

This chain connects TRBV28 to TRBJ1-5; no reliable D call. Germline CDR1 is MDHEN and CDR2 is SYDVKM. Trimming cost V 1 base and J 0 bases, with 7 bases left between them. CDR3 length equals 15 residues. The CDR3 region has the DNA TGTGCCAGCAGTTTATTAGCGGTTAGCAATCAGCCCCAGCATTTT. Protein sequence: CASSLLAVSNQPQHF.

The table lists this clonotype with many counts. This chain uses TRBV6-2 or TRBV6-3 with TRBJ1-2, with D maybe TRBD1 (5 bases). V dropped 4 bases and J dropped 3 bases, with 9 bases sitting between them. This CDR3 region has 13 residues. The germline V gene has CDR1 MNHEY and CDR2 SVGEGT. The CDR3 nucleotides are TGTGCCAGCAGTTCCCAGGGCGACTATGGCTACACCTTC. As protein: CASSSQGDYGYTF.

J is TRBJ2-7 and V is TRBV28; D is perhaps TRBD2 (5 bases). The ends were cut back, 2 bases at V and 12 bases at J, with 14 bases in the middle. Germline-derived CDR1 and CDR2 are MDHEN and SYDVKM. CDR3 length: 12 amino acids. CDR3 nucleotide sequence: TGTGCCAGCAGTTTAGTGGAGAGGGCGGCGTACTTC. Protein product: CASSLVERAAYF.

In this sample, this clonotype turned up many times. The chain joins TRBV29-1 to TRBJ1-1, with 11 bases identical to TRBD1. Unmatched junction bases numbered 10, after V lost 7 bases and J lost 6 bases. CDR3 length: 14 residues. The germline gives CDR1 SQVTM, CDR2 ANQGSEA. The CDR3 reads CSARRGQGVSEAFF. The DNA for the CDR3 is TGCAGCGCCCGACGGGGACAGGGGGTCTCTGAAGCTTTCTTT.

This clonotype showed up many times. This chain uses TRBV6-5 with TRBJ2-7; TRBD2 matches 10 bases. This CDR3 contains 17 residues. After removal of 0 bases from V and 1 base from J, the junction contained 6 bases not matched to a gene. The germline CDR1 and CDR2 sequences are MNHEY and SVGAGI. Here the CDR3 reads CASSYSSASGSSYEQYF. In nucleotides, the CDR3 is TGTGCCAGCAGTTACTCCTCGGCTAGCGGGAGTTCCTACGAGCAGTACTTC.

This clonotype was counted between two and nine times. The chain joins TRBV28 to TRBJ2-5; D is unresolved. CDR1 and CDR2 (germline): MDHEN, SYDVKM. This CDR3 comprises 14 residues. Trimming pared 1 base from V and 2 bases from J, leaving 8 bases between. The CDR3 region is CASSLLENQETQYF. In DNA form, the CDR3 reads TGTGCCAGCAGTTTATTGGAGAATCAAGAGACCCAGTACTTC.

This clonotype was seen repeatedly, ten times or more. The rearrangement uses TRBV28 and TRBJ1-2; D is uncertain. The CDR3 consists of 13 residues. Germline V gene lookup returns CDR1 MDHEN and CDR2 SYDVKM. Trimming stripped 2 bases from V and 8 bases from J, with 12 bases between. The CDR3 DNA reads TGTGCCAGCAGTTTAGGTGGGCTTGAAGGCTACACCTTC. Protein sequence: CASSLGGLEGYTF.

Many counts were recorded for this clonotype. The chain links TRBV27 to TRBJ2-5, with unresolved D. The CDR3 is made up of 15 amino acids. V lost 6 bases and J 2 bases, leaving 16 bases between the germline ends. CDR1 is MNHEY, CDR2 SMNVEV, per germline (reference sequence). CDR3 sequence reads: CASSSRAGSQETQYF. The CDR3 coding sequence is TGTGCCAGCAGCTCGAGAGCTGGGTCTCAAGAGACCCAGTACTTC.

As regards this clonotype: A read error may explain this, as a much larger clone is one base away. The V call is TRBV20-1, the J call TRBJ2-7, with D possibly matching TRBD2 (5 bases). Germline V gene lookup returns CDR1 DFQATT and CDR2 SNEGSKA (reference sequence). The V end lost 5 bases, the J end lost 5 bases, and 10 bases lay between the germline ends. The CDR3 has 11 amino acids. DNA for the CDR3: TGCAGTGCTGGGAGTCTGGACGAGCAGTACTTC. Its protein is CSAGSLDEQYF.

This clonotype was seen at least ten times. A read error is possible here, since a much larger clone lies one base away. The genes are TRBV30 and TRBJ2-7, with D uncertain. CDR3 length: 11 amino acids. Germline V gene data show CDR1 as GTSNPN and CDR2 as SVGIG (reference sequence). The V end lost 2 bases, the J end lost 1 base, and 3 bases lay between the germline ends. CDR3 amino acids: CAWSLSYEQYF. The CDR3 nucleotides read TGTGCCTGGAGTCTTTCCTACGAGCAGTACTTC.

This clonotype was recorded at least ten times. The rearrangement links TRBV27 to TRBJ2-7, with 7 bases identical to TRBD2. V trimming: 2 bases; J trimming: 4 bases; junction bases outside the gene matches: 11. CDR1 and CDR2 from the germline V gene are MNHEY and SMNVEV (reference sequence). This CDR3 is built from 16 residues. The CDR3 nucleotides read TGTGCCAGCAGTTTACCAACGAGGCGGGGGAAGTACGAGCAGTACTTC. Its protein is CASSLPTRRGKYEQYF.

This clonotype was seen many times. The rearrangement joins TRBV19 to TRBJ1-3; 7 bases agree with TRBD1. Germline V gene data show CDR1 as LNHDA and CDR2 as SQIVND (reference sequence). The CDR3 sequence is 15 residues long. Trimming cost V 5 bases and J 2 bases; bases outside gene matches: 6. The CDR3 reads CASSANRGTGNTIYF. In nucleotides, the CDR3 is TGTGCCAGTAGTGCGAACAGGGGTACTGGAAACACCATATATTTT.

This clonotype was recorded at least ten times. The chain links TRBV10-3 to TRBJ2-5; either TRBD1 or TRBD2 may supply D (6 bases each). The V gene's germline CDR1 is ENHRY and CDR2 SYGVKD. The CDR3 length is 12 residues. The V and J ends lost 8 bases and 4 bases respectively, with 11 bases between them. The CDR3 sequence: CAIRGQAETQYF. In DNA form, the CDR3 reads TGTGCCATCCGGGGGCAGGCAGAGACCCAGTACTTC.

This clonotype came up many times. This may be a read error, as it is one base from a much larger clone. J is TRBJ2-7 and V is TRBV20-1; TRBD1 is a possible D gene (5 bases). Germline loops: CDR1 DFQATT, CDR2 SNEGSKA (reference sequence). The CDR3 spans 13 residues. The CDR3 DNA follows: TGCAGTGTTACTGCACAGGCGCTCGGCGAGCAGTGCTTC. Translating it yields CSVTAQALGEQCF.

There are a few counts of this clonotype. V is TRBV28 and J is TRBJ1-5, with D hard to call. Per the germline V gene, CDR1 is MDHEN and CDR2 is SYDVKM. CDR3 size: 14 residues. The V and J ends lost 8 bases and 3 bases respectively, with 14 bases between them. The DNA of the CDR3 is TGTGCCAGCCGTGCAACAATAAACAATCAGCCCCAGCATTTT. Translating it yields CASRATINNQPQHF.

This clonotype was counted many times. V gene TRBV24-1 combines with J gene TRBJ1-1; D possibly corresponds to TRBD1 (6 bases). The V end lost 2 bases, the J end lost 1 base, and 10 bases lay between the germline ends. From germline, CDR1 is KGHDR and CDR2 SFDVKD. The CDR3 spans 15 residues. DNA for the CDR3: TGTGCCACCAGTGATTCTTTGGACAGGAACACTGAAGCTTTCTTT. This sequence encodes CATSDSLDRNTEAFF.

Ten or more counts support this clonotype. The chain has TRBV28 and TRBJ1-2; 9 nucleotides match TRBD1. Trimming took 3 bases from V and 6 from J; bases not matched to a gene: 5. The CDR3 runs to 14 residues. Per germline, CDR1 MDHEN and CDR2 SYDVKM. In DNA, the CDR3 is TGTGCCAGCAGTTTCCCCGGACAGGGGAATGGCTACACCTTC. Amino acid sequence: CASSFPGQGNGYTF.

The sample holds a few counts of this clonotype. V is TRBV7-8 and J is TRBJ2-2; D is tentatively TRBD1 or TRBD2 (5 bases each). Germline assignment: CDR1 SGHVS and CDR2 FQNEAQ. The CDR3 spans 15 residues. Deletions cut 2 bases from V and 1 base from J, with 8 bases between. CDR3 sequence: CASSLLGENTGELFF. In nucleotides, the CDR3 is TGTGCCAGCAGCTTATTGGGGGAGAACACCGGGGAGCTGTTTTTT.

This clonotype was seen a few times. The V and J genes are TRBV7-8 and TRBJ2-7, with 10 bases matching TRBD1. This CDR3 is 15 amino acids long. The germline V gene encodes CDR1 SGHVS and CDR2 FQNEAQ. J was trimmed by 7 bases and V by 5 bases; bases with no gene match: 11. The CDR3 nucleotides read TGTGCCAGCAGCCGATTAACCGGGACAGGGGATGAGCAGTACTTC. Its translation is CASSRLTGTGDEQYF. The whole variable domain, filled in from reference TRBV7-8 and TRBJ2-7, reads GAGVSQSPRYKVAKRGQDVALRCDPISGHVSLFWYQQALGQGPEFLTYFQNEAQLDKSGLPSDRFFAERPEGSVSTLKIQRTQQEDSAVYLCASSRLTGTGDEQYFGPGTRLTVT.

The rearrangement joins TRBV18 to TRBJ2-5; TRBD2 aligns across 8 bases. Germline loops: CDR1 KGHSH, CDR2 LQKENI. This CDR3 has 14 residues. The V gene end was trimmed by 3 bases and the J gene end by 4 bases; junction bases not matched to a gene: 4. CDR3 residues: CASSPTSVRETQYF. CDR3 in DNA: TGTGCCAGCTCACCGACTAGCGTTCGAGAGACCCAGTACTTC.

This clonotype was detected only once. A much larger clonotype is one base distant, so this may be a read error. V is TRBV29-1 and J is TRBJ1-1; no clear D gene. From germline, CDR1 is SQVTM and CDR2 ANQGSEA. The CDR3 has 13 residues. Trimming cost V 1 base and J 11 bases, with 17 bases left between them. The CDR3 reads CSVEGGVRMGAFF. The CDR3 DNA reads TGCAGCGTTGAAGGTGGGGTCCGGATGGGGGCTTTCTTT.

This clonotype was found many times. The chain is built from TRBV28 and TRBJ2-6; the D gene could be TRBD1 or TRBD2 (5 bases each). Germline lookup yields CDR1 MDHEN and CDR2 SYDVKM. The CDR3 is 13 amino acids. Trimming removed 6 bases at V and 3 bases at J, with 6 bases between. DNA for the CDR3: TGTGCCAGCAGGGGGGTTGGGGCCAACGTCCTGACTTTC. It codes for CASRGVGANVLTF.

This clonotype was detected ten times or more. This chain uses TRBV12-3 or TRBV12-4 with TRBJ1-1; D possibly corresponds to TRBD1 (5 bases). V lost 7 bases to trimming and J lost 6 bases, with 18 bases between them. The CDR3 spans 14 residues. The CDR3 is CASITGGNGAEAFF. The CDR3, as DNA: TGTGCCAGCATCACCGGGGGGAATGGGGCTGAAGCTTTCTTT.